This entry features one TCR beta chain sequence. Clones were read by immunoSEQ multiplex PCR, and TCRdb kept only the in-frame ones, dropping some. The sample carries 270,000 or so clones, 65% to 90% recorded once. The entry originates in a study of blood T cell repertoires in COVID-19. This receptor was identified in a human donor in a cohort sampled during active COVID-19. The source material was peripheral blood.

CDR3 sequence reads: CASSLVGRGKTQYF. The DNA for the CDR3 is TGTGCCAGCAGCTTGGTAGGCAGGGGCAAGACCCAGTACTTC. The chain links TRBV5-6 to TRBJ2-5; TRBD1 might be the D (6 bases). This CDR3 is built from 14 residues. CDR1 and CDR2 (germline): SGHDT, YYEEEE. The V and J ends lost 0 bases and 6 bases respectively, with 12 bases between them.